This TCR beta chain was retrieved from a study of T cell repertoires in cytomegalovirus infection. Study at large: Both a matching HLA type and CMV infection were indicated by public TCR beta signatures.

Study-wide results and limits: Adding up the frequency of public TCR beta families identified people who carried CMV plus the relevant HLA. In two of eight donors, the top clonotype was HLA-C-restricted CMV-specific.

Each CDR3 protein gets one entry after TCRdb re-called the reads with MiXCR. In the table there are just over 450,000 distinct CDR3 sequences, roughly 43% of which are singletons. This clonotype was seen more than once but under ten times. The antigen is not known. The sequence derives from a human donor in good health (CMV status not recorded). Some clones in this sample may be carry-over from other donors' samples. Sequences were derived from cultured PBMCs, sampled from culture after CMV antigen stimulation.

In nucleotides, the CDR3 is TGTGCCAGCAGCGGCTCCGGGACAGGGGTTGAAAAACTGTTTTTT. Translated, it gives CASSGSGTGVEKLFF. The V gene is TRBV7-2, the J gene TRBJ1-4; 10 nucleotides match TRBD1. V lost 5 bases to trimming and J lost 7 bases; unmatched junction nucleotides: 7. CDR3 length: 15 residues. Per the germline V gene, CDR1 is SGHTA and CDR2 is FQGNSA.